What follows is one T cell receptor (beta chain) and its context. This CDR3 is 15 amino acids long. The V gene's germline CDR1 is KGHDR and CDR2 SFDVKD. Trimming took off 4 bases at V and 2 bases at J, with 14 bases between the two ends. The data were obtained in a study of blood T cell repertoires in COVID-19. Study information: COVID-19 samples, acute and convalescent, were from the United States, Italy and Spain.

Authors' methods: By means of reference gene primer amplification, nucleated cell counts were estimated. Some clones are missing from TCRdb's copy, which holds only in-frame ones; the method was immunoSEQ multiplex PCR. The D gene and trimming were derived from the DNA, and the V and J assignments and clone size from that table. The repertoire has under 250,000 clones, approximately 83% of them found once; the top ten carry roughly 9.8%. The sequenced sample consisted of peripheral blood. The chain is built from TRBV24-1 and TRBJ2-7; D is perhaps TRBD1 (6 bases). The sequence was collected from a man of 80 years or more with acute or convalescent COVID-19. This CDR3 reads CATSDSRQATYEQYF. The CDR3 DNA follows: TGTGCCACCAGTGACTCCCGACAGGCTACCTACGAGCAGTACTTC.